The source of this T cell receptor (beta chain) is a study of beta chain features in type 1 diabetes (dated by TCRdb to 2016 to 2019). At the level of the whole study: Patients and healthy donors did not differ in mean age, gender distribution, total cell number or subset yield. A total of around 110,000,000 sorted cells were examined across all samples, and RNA yield correlated strongly with the number of cells per subset. The study compared TCRB repertoires of sorted circulating CD4+ T cell subsets between recently diagnosed type 1 diabetes patients and matched healthy donors. Naive and central memory subsets were obtained from all 30 or so donors, but regulatory and stem cell-like memory subsets were isolated from only 8 patients and roughly 8 healthy donors. What the research found in general, with its limitations: In all four CD4+ subsets, TCRB CDR3 length was moderately but significantly shorter in type 1 diabetes patients. Sequencing cDNA rather than genomic DNA could over-represent highly expressing activated cells, although activation and CD3 levels did not differ between groups. At VDJ recombination sites, type 1 diabetes patients had fewer insertions and more deleted nucleotides, which implies abnormalities in thymic rearrangement. Naive, central memory and regulatory TCRB repertoires appeared more similar among patients than among healthy donors. HLA sub-analyses involved small numbers of individuals, so any influence of HLA type on TCRB rearrangement remained unresolved. Shorter templates might have been favored by PCR, but patient and control samples were amplified and corrected together, so both groups would have been affected equally by any skew.

This clone was counted only a few times. Its antigen target is currently unknown. Base qualities are not provided; no much larger clone lies one nucleotide away. From each donor, a single peripheral blood sample of around 120 mL on average was drawn into heparinised tubes. A BD FACSAria II was used to sort naive, central memory, regulatory and stem cell-like memory CD4+ T cells with a panel that included CD45RO, CCR7, CD25, CD127, CD95 and CD27. Every sorted population had a purity above 98%. PBMCs were isolated immediately by Lymphoprep density gradient centrifugation and stained directly without culture. Samples were stained and sorted in pairs, with one healthy donor and one patient per experiment, so that batch effects were minimized. From cysteine to phenylalanine, the CDR3 is 14 amino acids long. Only the CDR3 part of the read is kept: 42 bases, read in frame from the first base. V was cut back by 1 base and J by 1 base, leaving a gap of 8 bases between them. CDR1 and CDR2 are read off the germline V gene as SGHAT and FQNNGV.

All of the isolated RNA was reverse transcribed with the High Capacity cDNA Reverse Transcription Kit, so expressed TCRB transcripts were sequenced. Deep immunoSEQ sequencing was applied to naive, central memory and regulatory T cell samples, giving an average of about 3.6 million total reads per sample. Sorted cells were lysed in RLT buffer, and RNA was extracted using DNase-treated RNeasy Micro or Mini kits according to cell number. To prevent cross-contamination, each cell subset was processed individually, whereas patient and healthy donor samples were processed jointly. The immunoSEQ multiplex PCR was used to amplify TCRB sequences from cDNA, yielding 87-bp fragments that span the CDR3 region. The amplicons were sequenced using the Illumina HiSeq platform. The original pipeline was this. PCR bias was computationally corrected using synthetic template baselines, reads within Hamming distance 2 were collapsed, and singletons that could not be merged were discarded. By aligning reads against IMGT, V, D and J genes, CDR3 length, and insertions or deletions at six rearrangement sites were assigned. Clonotype counts were normalized to sorted cell number within each subset before computing true diversity and Gini coefficients with the tcR R package. The overlap coefficient, calculated on TCRB nucleotide sequences, was used to quantify repertoire sharing. Out-of-frame TCRB sequences from naive cells were analyzed as a proxy for the pre-selection repertoire. TCRdb took this table from immuneACCESS and kept in-frame rearrangements with V and J called. Such tables lack part of the clones; where checked against another copy, unresolved V genes explain under half of the gap, and the rest is unexplained. V, J and clone size are taken as reported in that table, and D and trimming were inferred from the DNA itself. The sample table shows fewer than 500,000 clones, and approximately 15% are seen once. Together, the top ten hold 0.035% to 0.045% of the sample.

The sample was naive CD4+ T cells from blood. This specimen's cell subset or site label, interpreted: true naive CD4+ T cells. The chain is encoded by TRBV11-2 joined to TRBJ2-7; TRBD1 might be the D gene, on 5 matching bases. This clonotype was sampled from a young man in good health. The nucleotide sequence reads TGTGCCAGCAGCTTAGCAGGGCCTTCCTACGAGCAGTACTTC. The translation is CASSLAGPSYEQYF.